This T cell receptor (beta chain) was identified during a study of T cell responses to AZD1222 COVID-19 vaccine. Produced via immunoSEQ multiplex PCR; TCRdb's table is partial and in-frame only. Counted here are around 150,000 clones, roughly 90% occurring once; the ten biggest clones make up roughly 4%. The CDR3 runs to 12 residues. Germline V gene sequence: CDR1 GTSNPN, CDR2 SVGIG (reference sequence). The V gene lost 2 bases and the J gene lost 6 bases, with 11 bases spanning the gap. The source of this sequence is an adult who received the AZD1222 COVID-19 vaccine. The sequencing used peripheral blood, collected 28 days after the second AZD1222 dose. The chain recombines TRBV30 with TRBJ2-7; no firm D call. CDR3 sequence: CAWSTQGGEQYF. CDR3 DNA: TGTGCCTGGAGTACCCAAGGCGGCGAGCAGTACTTC.